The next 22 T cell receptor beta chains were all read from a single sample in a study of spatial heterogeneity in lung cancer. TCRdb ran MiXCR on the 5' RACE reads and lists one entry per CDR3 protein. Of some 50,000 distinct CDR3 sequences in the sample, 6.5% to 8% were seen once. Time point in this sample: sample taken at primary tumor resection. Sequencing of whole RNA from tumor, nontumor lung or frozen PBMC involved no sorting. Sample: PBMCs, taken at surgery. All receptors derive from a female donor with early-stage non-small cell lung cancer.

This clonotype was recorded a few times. CDR3 sequence (DNA): TGCGCCAGCAGCTTGGCTGTTGCTAGAGAGACCCAGTACTTC. Protein sequence: CASSLAVARETQYF. The chain is built from TRBV5-1 and TRBJ2-5; D is undetermined. From germline, CDR1 is SGHRS and CDR2 YFSETQ. The V and J ends lost 0 bases and 4 bases respectively, with 10 bases between them. This CDR3 has 14 amino acids.

CDR3 coding DNA: TGTGCCAGCAGTAGAACCAAAGGGGGCACTGAAGCTTTCTTT. It encodes CASSRTKGGTEAFF. The chain recombines TRBV6-1 with TRBJ1-1; D may be TRBD1 (6 bases). Germline V gene sequence: CDR1 MNHNS, CDR2 SASEGT. This CDR3 comprises 14 residues. V was trimmed by 5 bases and J by 4 bases, leaving 14 bases between them.

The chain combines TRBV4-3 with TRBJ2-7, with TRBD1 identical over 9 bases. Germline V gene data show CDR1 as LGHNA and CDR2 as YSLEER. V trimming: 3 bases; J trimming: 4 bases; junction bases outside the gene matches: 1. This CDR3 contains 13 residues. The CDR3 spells CASSQTGGYEQYF. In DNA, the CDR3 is TGCGCCAGCAGCCAGACAGGGGGGTACGAGCAGTACTTC.

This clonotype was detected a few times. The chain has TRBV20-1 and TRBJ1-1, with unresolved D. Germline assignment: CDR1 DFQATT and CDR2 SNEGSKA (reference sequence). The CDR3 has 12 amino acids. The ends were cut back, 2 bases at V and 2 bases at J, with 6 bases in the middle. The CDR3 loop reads CSARITNTEAFF. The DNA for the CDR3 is TGCAGTGCTAGAATTACTAACACTGAAGCTTTCTTT.

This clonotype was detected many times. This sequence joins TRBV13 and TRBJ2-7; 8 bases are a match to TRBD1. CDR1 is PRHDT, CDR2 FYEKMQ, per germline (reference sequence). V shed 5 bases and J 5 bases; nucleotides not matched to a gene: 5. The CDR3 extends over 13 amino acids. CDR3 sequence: CASSPGQANEQYF. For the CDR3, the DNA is TGTGCCAGCAGCCCGGGACAGGCCAACGAGCAGTACTTC.

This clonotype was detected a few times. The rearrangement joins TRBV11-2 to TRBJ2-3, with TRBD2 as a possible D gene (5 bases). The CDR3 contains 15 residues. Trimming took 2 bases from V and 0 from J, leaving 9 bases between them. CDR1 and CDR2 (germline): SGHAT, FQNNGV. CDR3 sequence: CASSLRGISTDTQYF. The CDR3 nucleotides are TGTGCCAGCAGCTTAAGAGGGATTAGCACAGATACGCAGTATTTT.

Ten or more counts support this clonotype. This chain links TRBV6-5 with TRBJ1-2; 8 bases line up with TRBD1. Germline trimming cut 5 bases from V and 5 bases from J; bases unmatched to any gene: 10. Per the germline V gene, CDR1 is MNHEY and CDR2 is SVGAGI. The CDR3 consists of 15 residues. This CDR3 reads CASSDGQGLLYGYTF. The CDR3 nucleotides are TGTGCCAGCAGTGACGGACAGGGCCTCCTTTATGGCTACACCTTC.

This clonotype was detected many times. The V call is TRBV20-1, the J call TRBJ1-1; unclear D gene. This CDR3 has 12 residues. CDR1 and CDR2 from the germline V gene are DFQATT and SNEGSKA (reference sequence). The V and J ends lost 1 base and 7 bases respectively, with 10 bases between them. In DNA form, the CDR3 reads TGCAGTGCTAGAGTGTCAGGCGTTGAAGCTTTCTTT. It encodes CSARVSGVEAFF.

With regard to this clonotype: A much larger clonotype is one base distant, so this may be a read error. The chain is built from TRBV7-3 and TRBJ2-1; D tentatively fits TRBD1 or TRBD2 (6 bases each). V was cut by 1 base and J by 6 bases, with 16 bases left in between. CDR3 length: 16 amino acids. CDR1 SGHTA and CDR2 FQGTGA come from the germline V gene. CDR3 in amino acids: CASSLKARGQCNEQFF. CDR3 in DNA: TGTGCCAGCAGCTTAAAGGCCCGGGGGCAATGCAATGAGCAGTTCTTC.

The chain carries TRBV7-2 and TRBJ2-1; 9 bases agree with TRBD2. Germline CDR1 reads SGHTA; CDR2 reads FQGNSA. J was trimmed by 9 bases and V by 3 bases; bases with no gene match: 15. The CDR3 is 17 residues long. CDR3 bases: TGTGCCAGCAGCTTTAGTGGGGTCCGCGGGGGGGCCCGTGAGCAGTTCTTC. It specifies CASSFSGVRGGAREQFF.

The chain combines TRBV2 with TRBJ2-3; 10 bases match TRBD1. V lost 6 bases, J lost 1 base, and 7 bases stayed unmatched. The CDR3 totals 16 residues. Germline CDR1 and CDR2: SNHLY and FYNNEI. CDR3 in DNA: TGTGCCAGCAGAAAACTAGGGACAGGGGGCACAGATACGCAGTATTTT. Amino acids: CASRKLGTGGTDTQYF.

CDR3 coding DNA: TGTGCCAGCAGACAGGGACAGCAGCATTCACCCCTCCACTTT. It translates to CASRQGQQHSPLHF. The V gene is TRBV6-6, the J gene TRBJ1-6; TRBD1 matches 7 bases. Germline CDR1 reads MNHNY; CDR2 reads SVGAGI (reference sequence). V was pared by 6 bases and J by 8 bases, with 7 bases of the junction left unmatched. The CDR3 runs to 14 residues.

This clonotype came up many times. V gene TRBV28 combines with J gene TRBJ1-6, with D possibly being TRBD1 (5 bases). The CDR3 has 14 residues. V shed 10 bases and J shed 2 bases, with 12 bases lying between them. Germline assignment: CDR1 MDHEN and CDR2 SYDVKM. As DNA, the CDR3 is TGTGCCACACGGGGGTTCGCCTATAATTCACCCCTCCACTTT. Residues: CATRGFAYNSPLHF. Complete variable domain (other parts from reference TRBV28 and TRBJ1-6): DVKVTQSSRYLVKRTGEKVFLECVQDMDHENMFWYRQDPGLGLRLIYFSYDVKMKEKGDIPEGYSVSREKKERFSLILESASTNQTSMYLCATRGFAYNSPLHFGNGTRLTVT.

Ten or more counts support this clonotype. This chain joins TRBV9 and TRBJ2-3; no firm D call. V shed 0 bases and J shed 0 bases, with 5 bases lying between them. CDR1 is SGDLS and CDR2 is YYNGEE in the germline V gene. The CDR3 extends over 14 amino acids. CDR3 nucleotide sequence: TGTGCCAGCAGCGTAGGGATCAGCACAGATACGCAGTATTTT. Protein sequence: CASSVGISTDTQYF.

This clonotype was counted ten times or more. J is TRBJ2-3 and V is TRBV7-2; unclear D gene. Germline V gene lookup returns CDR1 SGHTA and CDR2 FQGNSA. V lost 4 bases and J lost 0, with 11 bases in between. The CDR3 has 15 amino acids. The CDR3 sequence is CASSSESSSTDTQYF. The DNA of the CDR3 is TGTGCCAGCAGCTCGGAGTCCTCTAGCACAGATACGCAGTATTTT.

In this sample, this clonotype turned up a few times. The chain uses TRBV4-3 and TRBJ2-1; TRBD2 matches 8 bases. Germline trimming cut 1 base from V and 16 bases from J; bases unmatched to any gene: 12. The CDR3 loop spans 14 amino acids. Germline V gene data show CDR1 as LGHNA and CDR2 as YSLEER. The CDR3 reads CASSQGMLRGAYFF. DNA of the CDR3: TGCGCCAGCAGCCAAGGGATGTTGCGGGGGGCTTATTTCTTC.

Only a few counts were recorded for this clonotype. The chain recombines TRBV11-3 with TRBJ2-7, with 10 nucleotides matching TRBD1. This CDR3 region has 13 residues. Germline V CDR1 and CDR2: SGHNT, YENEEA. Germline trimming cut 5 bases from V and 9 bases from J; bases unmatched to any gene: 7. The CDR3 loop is CASSTRQGAGQYF. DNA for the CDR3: TGTGCCAGCAGCACAAGACAGGGGGCTGGGCAGTACTTC. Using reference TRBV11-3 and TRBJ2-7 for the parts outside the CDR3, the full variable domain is EAGVVQSPRYKIIEKKQPVAFWCNPISGHNTLYWYLQNLGQGPELLIRYENEEAVDDSQLPKDRFSAERLKGVDSTLKIQPAELGDSAVYLCASSTRQGAGQYFGPGTRLTVT.

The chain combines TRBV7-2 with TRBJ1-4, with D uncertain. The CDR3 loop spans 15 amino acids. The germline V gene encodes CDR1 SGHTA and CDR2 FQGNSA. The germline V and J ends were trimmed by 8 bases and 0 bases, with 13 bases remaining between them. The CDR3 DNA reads TGTGCCAGCTGTGACTCTCCGGCAACTAATGAAAAACTGTTTTTT. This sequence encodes CASCDSPATNEKLFF.

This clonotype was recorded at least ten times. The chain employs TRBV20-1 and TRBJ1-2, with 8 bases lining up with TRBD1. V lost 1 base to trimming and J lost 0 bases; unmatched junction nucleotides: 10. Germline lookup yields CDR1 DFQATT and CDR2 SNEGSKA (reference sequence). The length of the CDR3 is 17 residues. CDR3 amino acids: CSARGGQGKEANYGYTF. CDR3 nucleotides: TGCAGTGCTAGAGGCGGACAGGGAAAGGAGGCTAACTATGGCTACACCTTC.

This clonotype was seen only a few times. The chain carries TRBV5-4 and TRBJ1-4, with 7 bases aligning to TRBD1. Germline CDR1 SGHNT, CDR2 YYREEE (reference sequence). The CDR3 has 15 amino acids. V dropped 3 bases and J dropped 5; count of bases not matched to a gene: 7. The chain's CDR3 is CASSSPTGTNEKLFF. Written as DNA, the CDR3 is TGTGCCAGCAGCTCACCGACAGGGACCAATGAAAAACTGTTTTTT.

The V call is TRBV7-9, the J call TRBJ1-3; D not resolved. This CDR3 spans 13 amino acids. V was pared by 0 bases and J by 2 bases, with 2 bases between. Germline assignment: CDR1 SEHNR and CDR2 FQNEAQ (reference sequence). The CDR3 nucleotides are TGTGCCAGCAGCTTAGCCCCTGGAAACACCATATATTTT. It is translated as CASSLAPGNTIYF.

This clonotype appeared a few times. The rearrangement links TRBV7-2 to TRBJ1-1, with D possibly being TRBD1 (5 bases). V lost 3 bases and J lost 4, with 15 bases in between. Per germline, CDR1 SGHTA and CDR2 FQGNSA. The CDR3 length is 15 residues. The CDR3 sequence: CASSFKRGPGTEAFF. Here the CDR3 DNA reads TGTGCCAGCAGCTTTAAGAGGGGTCCGGGCACTGAAGCTTTCTTT.